What follows is one T cell receptor (beta chain) and its context. Its target is unknown. The table came from immunoSEQ multiplex PCR; TCRdb's copy has only in-frame clones and leaves some out. This sample has 86,000 or so clones, with about 90% found just once. The data originate from a study of T cell responses to AZD1222 COVID-19 vaccine. General study points: Spike-specific TCR breadth and depth grew following two AZD1222 doses. In all cases, repertoires were sampled only after the peak T cell response. The donors showed a predominance of white British ancestry and of females, with possible underestimation of clonal diversity.

CDR3 size: 16 residues. J lost 1 base, V lost 4 bases, and 3 bases had no gene match. Germline-derived CDR1 and CDR2 are LGHDT and YNNKEL (reference sequence). Sequenced here: peripheral blood, sampled 28 days after the second AZD1222 dose. This TCR was sampled from an adult who received the AZD1222 COVID-19 vaccine. The chain has TRBV3-1 (or the pseudogene TRBV3-2) and TRBJ2-2, with 10 nucleotides matching TRBD2. In nucleotides, the CDR3 is TGTGCCAGCAGCCGAGGACTAGCGGTGAACACCGGGGAGCTGTTTTTT. It yields the protein CASSRGLAVNTGELFF.